Sequencing of this TCR beta chain was carried out in a study of control samples from healthy donors and cancer patients. Here immunoSEQ multiplex PCR was the method, and the copy in TCRdb shows in-frame clones only, minus some. The profile shows approximately 82,000 clones, roughly 93% of them singletons. V lost 7 bases and J lost 3, with 10 bases in between. CDR3 size: 13 residues. Germline CDR1 reads SGDLS; CDR2 reads YYNGEE. The chain joins TRBV9 to TRBJ1-4; D uncertain. The sequence was collected from a woman aged 40 to 49 with lung cancer. Sequencing used PBMCs. For the CDR3, the DNA is TGTGCCAGCGGACGGAGCTCTAATGAAAAACTGTTTTTT. It is translated as CASGRSSNEKLFF. The whole variable domain, remainder taken from reference TRBV9 and TRBJ1-4, is DSGVTQTPKHLITATGQRVTLRCSPRSGDLSVYWYQQSLDQGLQFLIQYYNGEERAKGNILERFSAQQFPDLHSELNLSSLELGDSALYFCASGRSSNEKLFFGSGTQLSVL.